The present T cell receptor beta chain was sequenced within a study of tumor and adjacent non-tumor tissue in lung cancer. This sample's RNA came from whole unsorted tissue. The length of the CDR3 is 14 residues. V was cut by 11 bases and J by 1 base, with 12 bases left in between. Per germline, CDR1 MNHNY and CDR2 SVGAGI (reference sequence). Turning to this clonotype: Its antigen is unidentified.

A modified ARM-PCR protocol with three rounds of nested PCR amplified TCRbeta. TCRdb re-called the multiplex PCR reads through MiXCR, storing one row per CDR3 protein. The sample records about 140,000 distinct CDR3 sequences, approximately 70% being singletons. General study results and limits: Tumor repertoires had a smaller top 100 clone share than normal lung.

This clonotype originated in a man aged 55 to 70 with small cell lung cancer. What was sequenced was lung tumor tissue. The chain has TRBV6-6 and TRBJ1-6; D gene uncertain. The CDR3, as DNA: TGTGCCGGGTGGGGAGGTTCCTATAATTCACCCCTCCACTTT. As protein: CAGWGGSYNSPLHF.